Detailed here is one TCR beta chain. In the original processing: Reference gene primers were amplified, and this amplification served to estimate nucleated cell counts. Method: immunoSEQ multiplex PCR; TCRdb's copy keeps in-frame clones and lacks some. That table furnishes V, J and clone size, whereas the DNA furnished D and trimming. The repertoire includes 45,000 to 55,000 clones, roughly three quarters of them detected once, and under 15% sits in the top ten. This specimen belongs to a study of blood T cell repertoires in COVID-19. On the study more broadly: Whether acute or convalescent, the COVID-19 samples came from the United States, Italy and Spain. The cDNA or gDNA used as material had been derived from T cells, B-cell-depleted T cells, or PBMCs.

This CDR3 is 16 amino acids long. J was trimmed by 9 bases and V by 1 base; bases with no gene match: 8. Per germline, CDR1 SGHRS and CDR2 YFSETQ. The source material was peripheral blood. This chain joins TRBV5-1 and TRBJ1-6, with TRBD1 matching 9 bases. The TCR was taken from a human donor with active or convalescent COVID-19. The donor label of this sample is uncertain. The chain's CDR3 is CASSLSGQGETSPLHF. The CDR3 bases are TGCGCCAGCAGCTTGTCGGGACAGGGAGAGACTTCACCCCTCCACTTT.